The entry below describes one T cell receptor (beta chain). This sample was taken from a study of blood T cell repertoires in COVID-19. Overall study context: Samples representing acute and convalescent COVID-19 were sourced from the United States, Italy and Spain. In each case, the material was cDNA or gDNA derived from T cells, B-cell-depleted T cells, or PBMCs.

This CDR3 has 14 amino acids. Looked up from germline, CDR1 is SQVTM and CDR2 is ANQGSEA. The J segment lost 2 bases and the V segment lost 6 bases, leaving 5 bases of the junction unmatched. Sequencing was performed with immunoSEQ multiplex PCR; in TCRdb, only in-frame clones are kept and a portion is missing. This sample has roughly 300,000 clones, with more than 75% found just once. Individuals drawn from around 25 US areas were roughly 18 to 95 years old. The source is a man younger than 40 who had recovered from COVID-19. The sequenced material came from PBMCs or T cells enriched from blood (not recorded which). This chain joins TRBV29-1 and TRBJ2-3; 10 bases are shared with TRBD2. Here the CDR3 DNA reads TGCAGCGTCCACGGACTAGCGGACACAGATACGCAGTATTTT. This gives the protein CSVHGLADTDTQYF.